The 17 T cell receptor beta chains presented below share a single source sample, sequenced in a study of technical replicates of blood from several donors. Assay used: immunoSEQ multiplex PCR; TCRdb lists only in-frame clones, some missing. Of fewer than 100,000 clones in the sample, around 97% were seen once. The sequenced sample was T cells isolated from PBMCs. The source is a human donor in good health.

The chain uses TRBV25-1 and TRBJ2-7; perhaps TRBD2 as D (6 bases). V dropped 3 bases and J dropped 3 bases, with 21 bases sitting between them. CDR3 length: 17 amino acids. The germline CDR1 and CDR2 sequences are MGHDK and SYGVNS. This CDR3 is CASSERGPRDTNYEQYF. CDR3 DNA: TGTGCCAGCAGTGAGCGAGGGCCGCGGGATACTAACTACGAGCAGTACTTC.

The chain has TRBV6-5 and TRBJ2-5; possible D gene TRBD1, 5 bases. Germline CDR1 MNHEY, CDR2 SVGAGI. V was shortened by 6 bases and J by 0 bases, with 14 bases between the two germline ends. The CDR3 contains 15 residues. The CDR3 region has the DNA TGTGCCAGCAGGGTCTCAGGGTGGTACCAAGAGACCCAGTACTTC. Protein product: CASRVSGWYQETQYF.

The chain employs TRBV21-1 and TRBJ2-3; no DNA check was done on the table's D call, TRBD2. TRBV21-1 is an annotated pseudogene. The CDR3 extends over 15 amino acids. CDR3 in amino acids: CASSGLARSTDTQYF. Written as DNA, the CDR3 is TGTGCCAGCAGCGGACTAGCCCGATCCACAGATACGCAGTATTTT.

The chain employs TRBV9 and TRBJ2-2; 8 nucleotides align to TRBD1. After removal of 0 bases from V and 1 base from J, the junction contained 2 bases not matched to a gene. The CDR3 spans 16 residues. Germline V CDR1 and CDR2: SGDLS, YYNGEE. The CDR3 loop is CASSVAGQGNTGELFF. The DNA for the CDR3 is TGTGCCAGCAGCGTAGCCGGACAGGGGAACACCGGGGAGCTGTTTTTT. Based on the CDR3 plus reference TRBV9 and TRBJ2-2, the full variable domain is DSGVTQTPKHLITATGQRVTLRCSPRSGDLSVYWYQQSLDQGLQFLIQYYNGEERAKGNILERFSAQQFPDLHSELNLSSLELGDSALYFCASSVAGQGNTGELFFGEGSRLTVL.

The V call is TRBV16, the J call TRBJ2-5; TRBD1 matches 9 bases. Germline-derived CDR1 and CDR2 are KGHSY and FQNENV. The CDR3 length is 15 residues. Trimming at V came to 0 bases and at J to 5 bases, leaving 4 bases not matched to a gene. Written as DNA, the CDR3 is TGTGCCAGCAGCCAATCGCTCGGGACAGGGGAGACCCAGTACTTC. Amino acid sequence: CASSQSLGTGETQYF.

V gene TRBV9 combines with J gene TRBJ2-1, with TRBD2 matching over 7 bases. The CDR3 contains 15 residues. Germline V lookup: CDR1 SGDLS, CDR2 YYNGEE. The V and J ends lost 4 bases and 6 bases, in that order; junction bases with no gene match: 10. CDR3 nucleotide sequence: TGTGCCAGCAGCCCTCCCCTGAGGGAGGGCAATGAGCAGTTCTTC. It translates to CASSPPLREGNEQFF.

This clone was observed a single time. The junction shows a germline mismatch at one end, possibly a read error. V gene TRBV6-5 combines with J gene TRBJ1-1; D is possibly TRBD1 (5 bases). Looked up from germline, CDR1 is MNHEY and CDR2 is SVGAGI. The CDR3 contains 14 residues. The CDR3 is CASRQQDLNTGAFF. The CDR3 DNA sequence: TGTGCCAGCAGACAACAGGATTTGAACACTGGAGCTTTCTTT.

The chain is built from TRBV13 and TRBJ2-5; 12 nucleotides agree with TRBD2. Looked up from germline, CDR1 is PRHDT and CDR2 is FYEKMQ (reference sequence). V dropped 1 base and J dropped 4; count of bases not matched to a gene: 10. This CDR3 comprises 18 residues. CDR3 residues: CASSLATSGRWVGETQYF. DNA for the CDR3: TGTGCCAGCAGCTTAGCGACTAGCGGGAGATGGGTGGGAGAGACCCAGTACTTC.

The chain is built from TRBV11-2 and TRBJ1-1; 9 nucleotides line up with TRBD1. The CDR3 has 14 residues. Germline values: CDR1 SGHAT, CDR2 FQNNGV. V lost 5 bases to trimming and J lost 10 bases; unmatched junction nucleotides: 11. Here the CDR3 reads CASSAQQGAGRAFF. The CDR3 DNA is TGTGCCAGCAGCGCGCAACAGGGGGCCGGGAGAGCTTTCTTT.

The chain combines TRBV7-9 with TRBJ2-2, with 8 bases aligning to TRBD2. V lost 7 bases to trimming and J lost 0 bases; unmatched junction nucleotides: 4. The CDR3 runs to 15 residues. Germline CDR1 is SEHNR and CDR2 is FQNEAQ (reference sequence). This CDR3 reads CASMRRGANTGELFF. The CDR3 DNA sequence: TGTGCCAGCATGCGGCGGGGGGCGAACACCGGGGAGCTGTTTTTT.

This clone appeared once. This chain uses TRBV4-1 with TRBJ2-7, with 9 bases lining up with TRBD2. The germline CDR1 and CDR2 sequences are MGHRA and YSYEKL. V was pared by 4 bases and J by 4 bases, with 8 bases of the junction left unmatched. The length of the CDR3 is 15 residues. The CDR3 protein is CASSPLTTSGYEQYF. In nucleotides, the CDR3 is TGCGCCAGCAGCCCCCTCACGACTAGCGGATACGAGCAGTACTTC.

This clone was observed once. The gene calls are TRBV28 and TRBJ2-1, with 9 bases fitting TRBD2. The junction had 7 bases not matched to a gene; V was cut back by 9 bases and J by 4 bases. The CDR3 contains 14 residues. The germline V gene encodes CDR1 MDHEN and CDR2 SYDVKM. The DNA for the CDR3 is TGTGCCAGTACTGCGGGGGGGCGATACAATGAGCAGTTCTTC. It yields the protein CASTAGGRYNEQFF.

The rearrangement links TRBV19 to TRBJ2-1; the D gene is possibly TRBD2 (5 bases). Germline CDR1 reads LNHDA; CDR2 reads SQIVND (reference sequence). CDR3 length: 15 residues. V was trimmed by 5 bases and J by 4 bases, leaving 15 bases between them. CDR3 sequence: CASSPRHGLYNEQFF. For the CDR3, the DNA is TGTGCCAGTAGTCCTAGGCACGGACTTTACAATGAGCAGTTCTTC.

The chain links TRBV4-1 to TRBJ2-5; maybe TRBD1 (6 bases). Trimming took off 5 bases at V and 1 base at J, with 14 bases between the two ends. The CDR3 has 15 amino acids. CDR1 and CDR2 from the germline V gene are MGHRA and YSYEKL. As DNA, the CDR3 is TGCGCCAGCAGCAAGGGGGAGAGCCTCCAAGAGACCCAGTACTTC. Amino acid sequence: CASSKGESLQETQYF.

This clone was seen only once. The rearrangement joins TRBV6-1 to TRBJ1-4; D remains ambiguous. This CDR3 has 14 residues. CDR1 and CDR2 (germline): MNHNS, SASEGT. V dropped 3 bases and J dropped 2 bases, with 7 bases sitting between them. For the CDR3, the DNA is TGTGCCAGCAGTGATCGGTGGACTAATGAAAAACTGTTTTTT. This codes for CASSDRWTNEKLFF.

This clone was seen only once. V gene TRBV28 combines with J gene TRBJ2-7; 7 nucleotides line up with TRBD1. With V trimmed by 5 bases and J by 5 bases, 9 bases remained unmatched. This CDR3 has 14 amino acids. Germline V gene sequence: CDR1 MDHEN, CDR2 SYDVKM. CDR3 sequence (DNA): TGTGCCAGCAGTAGACAGGGCCTCGCCGACGAGCAGTACTTC. It yields the protein CASSRQGLADEQYF.

In the case of this clone: Other DNA sequences of this sample code for an identical CDR3. The chain combines TRBV28 with TRBJ1-5; 9 bases are shared with TRBD1. V lost 2 bases to trimming and J lost 4 bases; unmatched junction nucleotides: 3. The CDR3 contains 15 residues. Germline assignment: CDR1 MDHEN and CDR2 SYDVKM. CDR3 residues: CASSLDRGGNQPQHF. The CDR3 DNA reads as TGTGCCAGCAGTTTAGACAGGGGGGGAAATCAGCCCCAGCATTTT.